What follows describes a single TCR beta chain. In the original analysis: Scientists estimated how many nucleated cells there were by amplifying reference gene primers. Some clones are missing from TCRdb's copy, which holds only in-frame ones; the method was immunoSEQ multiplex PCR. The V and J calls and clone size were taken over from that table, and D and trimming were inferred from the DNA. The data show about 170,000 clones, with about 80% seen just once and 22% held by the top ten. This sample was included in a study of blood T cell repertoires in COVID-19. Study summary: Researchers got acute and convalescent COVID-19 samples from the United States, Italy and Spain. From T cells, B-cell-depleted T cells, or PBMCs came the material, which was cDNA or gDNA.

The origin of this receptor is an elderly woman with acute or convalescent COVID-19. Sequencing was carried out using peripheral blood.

The CDR3 loop reads CASSYARVNTGELFF. The CDR3 DNA sequence: TGTGCCAGCAGTTACGCCAGGGTCAACACCGGGGAGCTGTTTTTT. The chain employs TRBV6-2 or TRBV6-3 and TRBJ2-2, with a possible D match to TRBD1 (5 bases). V lost 2 bases, J lost 2 bases, and 9 bases lay in between. Germline CDR1 and CDR2: MNHEY and SVGEGT. The CDR3 is 15 amino acids.